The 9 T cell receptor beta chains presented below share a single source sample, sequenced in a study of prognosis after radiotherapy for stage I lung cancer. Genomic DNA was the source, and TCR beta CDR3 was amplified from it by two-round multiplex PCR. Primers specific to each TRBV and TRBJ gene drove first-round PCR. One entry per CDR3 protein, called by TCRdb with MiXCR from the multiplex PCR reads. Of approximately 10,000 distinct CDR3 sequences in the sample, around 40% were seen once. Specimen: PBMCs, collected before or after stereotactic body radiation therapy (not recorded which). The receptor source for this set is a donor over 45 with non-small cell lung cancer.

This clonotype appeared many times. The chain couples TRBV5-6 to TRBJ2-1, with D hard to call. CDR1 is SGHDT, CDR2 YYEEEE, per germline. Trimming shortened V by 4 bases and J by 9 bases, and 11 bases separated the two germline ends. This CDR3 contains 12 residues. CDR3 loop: CASSLRSSEQFF. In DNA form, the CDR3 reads TGTGCCAGCAGCCTAAGATCGAGTGAGCAGTTCTTC.

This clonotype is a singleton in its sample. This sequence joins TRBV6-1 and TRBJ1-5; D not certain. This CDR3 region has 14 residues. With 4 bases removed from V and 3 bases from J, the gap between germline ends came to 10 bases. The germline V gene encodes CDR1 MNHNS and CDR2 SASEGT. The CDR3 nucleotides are TGTGCCAGCAGTGGCAGCGGCCCCAATCAGCCCCAGCATTTT. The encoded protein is CASSGSGPNQPQHF.

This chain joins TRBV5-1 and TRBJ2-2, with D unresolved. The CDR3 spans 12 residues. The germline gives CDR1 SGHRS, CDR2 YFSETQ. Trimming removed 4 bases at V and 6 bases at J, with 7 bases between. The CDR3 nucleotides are TGCGCCAGCAGCGATCTAGCCGGGGAGCTGTTTTTT. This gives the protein CASSDLAGELFF.

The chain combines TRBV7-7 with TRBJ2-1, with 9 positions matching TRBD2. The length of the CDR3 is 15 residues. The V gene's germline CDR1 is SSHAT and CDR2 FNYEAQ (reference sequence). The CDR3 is CDSSLREGTHYEQFF. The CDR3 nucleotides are TGTGATAGCAGCTTGCGGGAGGGAACCCACTATGAGCAGTTCTTC.

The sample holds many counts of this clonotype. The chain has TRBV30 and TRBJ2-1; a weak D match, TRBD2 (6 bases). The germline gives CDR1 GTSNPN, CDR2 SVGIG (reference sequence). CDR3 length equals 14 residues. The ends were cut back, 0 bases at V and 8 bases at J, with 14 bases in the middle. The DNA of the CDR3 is TGTGCCTGGAGTGTCTCAGGGAGGATGTATGAGCAGTTCTTC. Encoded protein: CAWSVSGRMYEQFF.

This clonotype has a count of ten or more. This chain's CDR3 is CASKRGWGALAVDTQYF. CDR3 nucleotides: TGTGCCAGCAAAAGGGGCTGGGGGGCCCTGGCGGTAGATACGCAGTATTTT. This chain connects TRBV6-1 to TRBJ2-3; D may match TRBD1 or TRBD2 (6 bases each). The CDR3 runs 17 residues. Trimming cost V 7 bases and J 5 bases, with 25 bases left between them. The germline gives CDR1 MNHNS, CDR2 SASEGT.

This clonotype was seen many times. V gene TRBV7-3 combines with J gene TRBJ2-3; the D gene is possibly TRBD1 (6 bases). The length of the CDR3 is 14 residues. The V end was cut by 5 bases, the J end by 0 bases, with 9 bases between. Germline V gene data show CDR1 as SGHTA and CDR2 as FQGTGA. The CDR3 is CASSGTPSTDTQYF. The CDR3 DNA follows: TGTGCCAGCAGCGGGACACCGAGCACAGATACGCAGTATTTT.

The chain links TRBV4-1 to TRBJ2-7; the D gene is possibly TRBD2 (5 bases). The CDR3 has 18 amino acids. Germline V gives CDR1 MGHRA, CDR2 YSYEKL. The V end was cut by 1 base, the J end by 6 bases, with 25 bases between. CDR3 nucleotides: TGCGCCAGCAGCCAAGCGGTAGCGTACCGCCAGATGGCCCTCGAGCAGTACTTC. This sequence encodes CASSQAVAYRQMALEQYF.

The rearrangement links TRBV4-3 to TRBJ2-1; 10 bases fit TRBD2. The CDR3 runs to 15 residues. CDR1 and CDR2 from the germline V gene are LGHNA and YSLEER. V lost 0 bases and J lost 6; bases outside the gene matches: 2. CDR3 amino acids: CASSQDPSGSNEQFF. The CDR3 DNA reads TGCGCCAGCAGCCAAGATCCTAGCGGGAGCAATGAGCAGTTCTTC.